This TCR beta chain is drawn from a study of shared clonotypes between healthy human individuals. Everyone who donated was a Caucasian adult who lived in Nashville, Tennessee. J lost 2 bases, V lost 0 bases, and 6 bases had no gene match. Germline V gives CDR1 MNHEY, CDR2 SVGAGI. The CDR3 contains 16 residues. Investigators spread the genomic DNA of each subset evenly over several immunoSEQ plates. Unsorted PBMC samples were amplified in replicate PCRs containing 300 ng DNA, some 30,000 T cell genomes. Method: immunoSEQ multiplex PCR; TCRdb's copy keeps in-frame clones and lacks some. The sample carries 450,000 or so clones, 75% to 80% recorded once.

This sequence joins TRBV6-5 and TRBJ2-7; 8 bases map to TRBD2. Material for sequencing was PBMCs. The receptor's source is a woman in her forties in good health. Some clones in this sample may be carry-over from other donors' samples. CDR3 sequence reads: CASSYSLAGYAYEQYF. DNA of the CDR3: TGTGCCAGCAGTTACTCCCTAGCGGGTTACGCCTACGAGCAGTACTTC.